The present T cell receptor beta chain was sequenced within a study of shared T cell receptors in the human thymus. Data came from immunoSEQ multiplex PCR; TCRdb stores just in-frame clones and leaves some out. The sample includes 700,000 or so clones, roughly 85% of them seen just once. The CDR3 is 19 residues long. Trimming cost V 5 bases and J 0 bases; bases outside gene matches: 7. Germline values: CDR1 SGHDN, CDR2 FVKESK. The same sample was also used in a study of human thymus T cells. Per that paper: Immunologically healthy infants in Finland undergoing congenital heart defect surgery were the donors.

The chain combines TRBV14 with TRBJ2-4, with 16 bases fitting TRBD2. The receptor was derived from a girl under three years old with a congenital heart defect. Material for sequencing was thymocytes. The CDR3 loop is CASSSGLAGGRSAKNIQYF. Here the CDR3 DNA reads TGTGCCAGCAGCTCGGGACTAGCGGGGGGGCGATCAGCCAAAAACATTCAGTACTTC.